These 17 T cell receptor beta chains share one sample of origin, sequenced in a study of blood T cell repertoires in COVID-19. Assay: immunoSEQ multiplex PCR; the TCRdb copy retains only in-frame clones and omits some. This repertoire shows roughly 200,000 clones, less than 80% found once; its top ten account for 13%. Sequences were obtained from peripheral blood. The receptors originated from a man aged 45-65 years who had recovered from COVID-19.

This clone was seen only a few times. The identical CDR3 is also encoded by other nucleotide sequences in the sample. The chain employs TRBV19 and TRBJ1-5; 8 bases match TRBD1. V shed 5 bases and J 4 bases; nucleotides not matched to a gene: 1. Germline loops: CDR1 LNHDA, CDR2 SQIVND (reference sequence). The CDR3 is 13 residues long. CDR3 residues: CASSGTGNQPQHF. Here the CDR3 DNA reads TGTGCCAGTAGTGGGACAGGTAATCAGCCCCAGCATTTT.

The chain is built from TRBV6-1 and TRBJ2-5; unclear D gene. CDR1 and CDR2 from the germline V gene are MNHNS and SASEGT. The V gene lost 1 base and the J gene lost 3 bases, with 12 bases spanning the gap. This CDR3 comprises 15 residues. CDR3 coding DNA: TGTGCCAGCAGTGAAGAGCTTGTCGGTAAAGAGACCCAGTACTTC. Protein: CASSEELVGKETQYF.

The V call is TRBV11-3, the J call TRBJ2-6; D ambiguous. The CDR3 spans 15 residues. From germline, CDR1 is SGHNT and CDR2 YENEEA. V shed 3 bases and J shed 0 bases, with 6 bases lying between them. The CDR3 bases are TGTGCCAGCAGCTTGCGACACTCTGGGGCCAACGTCCTGACTTTC. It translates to CASSLRHSGANVLTF. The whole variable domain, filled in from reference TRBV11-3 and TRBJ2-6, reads EAGVVQSPRYKIIEKKQPVAFWCNPISGHNTLYWYLQNLGQGPELLIRYENEEAVDDSQLPKDRFSAERLKGVDSTLKIQPAELGDSAVYLCASSLRHSGANVLTFGAGSRLTVL.

The CDR3 spells CASRQEDRGRSPLHF. The CDR3 DNA reads TGTGCCAGCAGACAGGAGGACAGGGGTCGTTCACCCCTCCACTTT. The V gene is TRBV2, the J gene TRBJ1-6; the match to TRBD1 covers 9 bases. The germline gives CDR1 SNHLY, CDR2 FYNNEI. J was trimmed by 9 bases and V by 6 bases; bases with no gene match: 9. The CDR3 length is 15 residues.

The CDR3, as DNA: TGTGCCAGTCGAGGACTAGCGGGAGCCATTCAGTACTTC. Encoded protein: CASRGLAGAIQYF. V usage is TRBV19 and J usage is TRBJ2-4; 13 nucleotides line up with TRBD2. This CDR3 spans 13 amino acids. Unmatched junction bases numbered 4, after V lost 8 bases and J lost 9 bases. Germline assignment: CDR1 LNHDA and CDR2 SQIVND (reference sequence).

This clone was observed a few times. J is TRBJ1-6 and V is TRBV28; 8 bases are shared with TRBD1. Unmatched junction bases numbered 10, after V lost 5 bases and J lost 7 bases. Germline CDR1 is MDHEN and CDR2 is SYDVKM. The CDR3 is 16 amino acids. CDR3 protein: CASSLPPGGLNSPLHF. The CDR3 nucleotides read TGTGCCAGCAGTCTCCCACCAGGGGGCTTAAATTCACCCCTCCACTTT.

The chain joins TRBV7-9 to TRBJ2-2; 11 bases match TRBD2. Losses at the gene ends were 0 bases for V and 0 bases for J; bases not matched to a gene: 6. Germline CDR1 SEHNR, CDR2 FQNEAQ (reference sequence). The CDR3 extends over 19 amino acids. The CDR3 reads CASSLAGLAGGANTGELFF. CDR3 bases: TGTGCCAGCAGCTTAGCGGGGCTAGCGGGAGGCGCGAACACCGGGGAGCTGTTTTTT.

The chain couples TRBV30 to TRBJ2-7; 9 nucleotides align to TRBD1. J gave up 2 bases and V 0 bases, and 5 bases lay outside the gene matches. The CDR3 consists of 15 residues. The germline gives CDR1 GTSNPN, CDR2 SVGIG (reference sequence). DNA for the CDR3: TGTGCCTGGAGTGTAGGACAGGGGTCCCCCTACGAGCAGTACTTC. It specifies CAWSVGQGSPYEQYF.

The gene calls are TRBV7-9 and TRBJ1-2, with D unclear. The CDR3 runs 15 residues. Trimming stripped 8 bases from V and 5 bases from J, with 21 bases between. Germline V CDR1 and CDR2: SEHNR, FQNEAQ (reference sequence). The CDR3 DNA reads TGTGCCAGCGGATCCGACTACCCTTCTGGGTATGGCTACACCTTC. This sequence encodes CASGSDYPSGYGYTF.

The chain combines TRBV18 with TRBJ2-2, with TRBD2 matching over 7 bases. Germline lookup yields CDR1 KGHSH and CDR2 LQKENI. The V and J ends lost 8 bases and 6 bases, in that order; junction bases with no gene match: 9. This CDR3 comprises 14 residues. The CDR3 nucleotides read TGTGCCAGCGTCGAAGCGCGGGAGTCCGGGGAGCTGTTTTTT. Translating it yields CASVEARESGELFF.

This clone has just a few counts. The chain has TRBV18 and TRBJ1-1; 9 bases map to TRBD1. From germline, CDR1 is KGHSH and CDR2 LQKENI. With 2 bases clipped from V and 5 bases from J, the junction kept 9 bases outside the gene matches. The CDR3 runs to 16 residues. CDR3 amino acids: CASSPGTGRLVTEAFF. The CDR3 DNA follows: TGTGCCAGCTCACCAGGGACAGGGAGGTTGGTGACTGAAGCTTTCTTT.

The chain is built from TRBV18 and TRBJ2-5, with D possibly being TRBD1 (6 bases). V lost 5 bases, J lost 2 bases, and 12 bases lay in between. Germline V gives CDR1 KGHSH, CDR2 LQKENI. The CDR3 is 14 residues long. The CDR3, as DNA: TGTGCCAGCTCAGGGGGCGCAGGGCAAGAGACCCAGTACTTC. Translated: CASSGGAGQETQYF.

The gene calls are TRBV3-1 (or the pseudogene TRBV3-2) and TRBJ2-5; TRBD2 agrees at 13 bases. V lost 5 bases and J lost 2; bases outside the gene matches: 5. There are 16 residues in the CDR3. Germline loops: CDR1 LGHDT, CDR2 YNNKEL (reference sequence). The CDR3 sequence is CASSGTSGTHQETQYF. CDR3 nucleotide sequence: TGTGCCAGCAGCGGGACTAGCGGGACCCATCAAGAGACCCAGTACTTC.

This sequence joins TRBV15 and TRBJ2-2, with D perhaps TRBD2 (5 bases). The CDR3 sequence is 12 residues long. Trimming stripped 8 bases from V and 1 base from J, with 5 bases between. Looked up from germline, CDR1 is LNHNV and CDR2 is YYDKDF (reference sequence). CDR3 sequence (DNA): TGTGCCACCGGGAGGAACACCGGGGAGCTGTTTTTT. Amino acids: CATGRNTGELFF.

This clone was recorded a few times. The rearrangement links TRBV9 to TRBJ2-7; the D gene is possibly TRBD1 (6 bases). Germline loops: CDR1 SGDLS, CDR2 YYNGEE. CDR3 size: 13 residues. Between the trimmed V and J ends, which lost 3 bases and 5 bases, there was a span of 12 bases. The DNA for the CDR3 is TGTGCCAGCAGCGGTGAAGGGGGTGACGAGCAGTACTTC. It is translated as CASSGEGGDEQYF.

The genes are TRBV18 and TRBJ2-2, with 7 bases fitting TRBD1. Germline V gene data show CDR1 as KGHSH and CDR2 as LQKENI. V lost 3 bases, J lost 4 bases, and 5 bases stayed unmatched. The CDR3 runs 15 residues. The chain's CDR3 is CASSPLQGTTGELFF. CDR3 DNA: TGTGCCAGCTCACCGCTACAGGGGACCACCGGGGAGCTGTTTTTT.

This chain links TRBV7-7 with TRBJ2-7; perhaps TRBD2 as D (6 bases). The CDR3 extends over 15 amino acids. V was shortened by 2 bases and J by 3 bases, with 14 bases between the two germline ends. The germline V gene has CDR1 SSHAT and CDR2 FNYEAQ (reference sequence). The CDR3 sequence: CASSLRLGLDYEQYF. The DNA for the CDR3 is TGTGCCAGCAGCTTACGGTTGGGACTCGACTACGAGCAGTACTTC.